Each of the 14 T cell receptor beta chains below was sequenced from the same sample in a study of T-cell reconstitution after alpha-beta-depleted transplantation in children. Preparation of the TCRbeta library used unique molecular identifiers. Each CDR3 protein gets one entry after TCRdb re-called the PCR reads with MiXCR. The sample consists of about 400,000 distinct CDR3 sequences, 10% to 15% of them appearing once. The source was PBMCs, collected from the stem cell graft. Every receptor here comes from a human donor who donated a stem cell graft to a child with Fanconi anemia.

At least ten counts were recorded for this clonotype. V and J are TRBV10-2 and TRBJ2-3; tentatively, D is TRBD1 or TRBD2 (6 bases each). Germline V lookup: CDR1 WSHSY, CDR2 SAAADI. The CDR3 is made up of 14 amino acids. Trimming took 5 bases from V and 3 from J, leaving 12 bases between them. The CDR3 spells CASSRRGATDTQYF. Written as DNA, the CDR3 is TGCGCCAGCAGTAGGAGGGGGGCAACAGATACGCAGTATTTT.

The V call is TRBV29-1, the J call TRBJ2-3; D call uncertain. CDR1 is SQVTM, CDR2 ANQGSEA, per germline. The germline V and J ends were trimmed by 5 bases and 0 bases, with 9 bases remaining between them. The CDR3 consists of 13 residues. The CDR3 loop is CSVSSDSTDTQYF. The CDR3 coding sequence is TGCAGCGTTTCGTCGGACAGCACAGATACGCAGTATTTT.

In its sample, this clonotype was seen a few times. This chain connects TRBV29-1 to TRBJ1-2, with D perhaps matching TRBD1 (6 bases). CDR1 and CDR2 from the germline V gene are SQVTM and ANQGSEA. Trimming took 3 bases from V and 3 from J, leaving 11 bases between them. This CDR3 has 13 amino acids. CDR3 loop: CSVDRGADYGYTF. The CDR3 nucleotides read TGCAGCGTTGATCGGGGGGCTGACTATGGCTACACCTTC.

The table lists this clonotype with many counts. This chain links TRBV20-1 with TRBJ2-1; 10 positions match TRBD2. V lost 2 bases to trimming and J lost 6 bases; unmatched junction nucleotides: 7. CDR1 and CDR2 from the germline V gene are DFQATT and SNEGSKA (reference sequence). The CDR3 has 15 residues. This CDR3 reads CSARPGTSAFNEQFF. CDR3 DNA: TGCAGTGCTAGACCCGGGACTAGCGCTTTCAATGAGCAGTTCTTC.

The genes are TRBV7-2 and TRBJ1-1; D is unresolved. The CDR3 is made up of 14 amino acids. Germline loops: CDR1 SGHTA, CDR2 FQGNSA. V was shortened by 2 bases and J by 1 base, with 8 bases between the two germline ends. In nucleotides, the CDR3 is TGTGCCAGCAGCTTATTGGCAGGGAACACTGAAGCTTTCTTT. Translation: CASSLLAGNTEAFF.

This clonotype was seen at least ten times. The gene calls are TRBV5-1 and TRBJ1-5; D is ambiguous. This CDR3 comprises 15 residues. The V gene's germline CDR1 is SGHRS and CDR2 YFSETQ. V lost 0 bases to trimming and J lost 0 bases, with 7 bases between them. CDR3 loop: CASSLDPGSNQPQHF. The CDR3 coding sequence is TGCGCCAGCAGCTTGGATCCCGGTAGCAATCAGCCCCAGCATTTT.

This clonotype occurred a few times. CDR3 protein: CASSLVSGNTGELFF. CDR3 DNA sequence: TGTGCCAGCAGCTTGGTCTCAGGGAACACCGGGGAGCTGTTTTTT. The rearrangement links TRBV5-4 to TRBJ2-2; D uncertain. The germline V and J ends were trimmed by 0 bases and 1 base, with 7 bases remaining between them. Germline V gene sequence: CDR1 SGHNT, CDR2 YYREEE (reference sequence). The CDR3 loop spans 15 amino acids.

This clonotype occurred many times. V gene TRBV6-5 combines with J gene TRBJ1-4; the D is unclear. CDR1 MNHEY and CDR2 SVGAGI come from the germline V gene. Trimming removed 4 bases at V and 3 bases at J, with 9 bases between. CDR3 length: 14 residues. CDR3: CASSSWSANEKLFF. The CDR3 DNA is TGTGCCAGCAGTTCGTGGTCGGCTAATGAAAAACTGTTTTTT.

There are a few counts of this clonotype. This chain connects TRBV28 to TRBJ2-4; TRBD1 agrees at 8 bases. The germline V gene has CDR1 MDHEN and CDR2 SYDVKM. This CDR3 is 14 amino acids long. The junction had 9 bases not matched to a gene; V was cut back by 5 bases and J by 9 bases. DNA for the CDR3: TGTGCCAGCAGTCTTATACAGGGGGAGAGCATTCAGTACTTC. Translating it yields CASSLIQGESIQYF.

This clonotype showed up just a few times. CDR3 in amino acids: CASRLGGSSYNEQFF. Written as DNA, the CDR3 is TGTGCCAGCAGGCTAGGGGGGAGCTCCTACAATGAGCAGTTCTTC. This rearrangement joins TRBV11-2 to TRBJ2-1, with D perhaps assigned TRBD1 or TRBD2 (6 bases each). The length of the CDR3 is 15 residues. The V gene lost 6 bases and the J gene lost 0 bases, with 12 bases spanning the gap. Germline assignment: CDR1 SGHAT and CDR2 FQNNGV. Variable domain in full (rest from reference TRBV11-2 and TRBJ2-1): EAGVAQSPRYKIIEKRQSVAFWCNPISGHATLYWYQQILGQGPKLLIQFQNNGVVDDSQLPKDRFSAERLKGVDSTLKIQPAKLEDSAVYLCASRLGGSSYNEQFFGPGTRLTVL.

This clonotype was recorded a few times. CDR3 bases: TGTGCCAGCACCCCGGACAGAGCATCCTATGGCTACACCTTC. Translated: CASTPDRASYGYTF. The chain links TRBV5-6 to TRBJ1-2; TRBD1 is a possible D gene (6 bases). Trimming shortened V by 6 bases and J by 4 bases, and 16 bases separated the two germline ends. The CDR3 sequence is 14 residues long. Germline V gene sequence: CDR1 SGHDT, CDR2 YYEEEE.

V and J are TRBV20-1 and TRBJ1-1; TRBD1 might be the D (5 bases). Deletions cut 6 bases from V and 6 bases from J, with 20 bases between. Germline V gene lookup returns CDR1 DFQATT and CDR2 SNEGSKA (reference sequence). The CDR3 spans 14 residues. CDR3 DNA sequence: TGCAGTGCCGACTGGGGCAGGGCGAGGGCTGAAGCTTTCTTT. The encoded protein is CSADWGRARAEAFF.

This clonotype was seen a handful of times. The gene calls are TRBV24-1 and TRBJ1-5, with D unresolved. The CDR3 is made up of 18 amino acids. V was shortened by 4 bases and J by 1 base, with 19 bases between the two germline ends. Germline lookup yields CDR1 KGHDR and CDR2 SFDVKD. In DNA form, the CDR3 reads TGTGCCACCAGTGACTCAACTCCGGGGAGTATGAGCAATCAGCCCCAGCATTTT. Its translation is CATSDSTPGSMSNQPQHF.

This clonotype was observed a handful of times. The CDR3 DNA reads as TGTGCCAGCAGGACAGGCTATTACAATGAGCAGTTCTTC. Its protein is CASRTGYYNEQFF. V and J are TRBV27 and TRBJ2-1, with a possible D match to TRBD1 (6 bases). The ends were cut back, 6 bases at V and 4 bases at J, with 10 bases in the middle. Germline V CDR1 and CDR2: MNHEY, SMNVEV (reference sequence). The CDR3 extends over 13 amino acids.